This T cell receptor beta chain appears in the sequencing data of a study of blood T cell repertoires in COVID-19. In the study overall: Sites in the United States, Italy and Spain provided acute and convalescent COVID-19 samples. Sample material is recorded as cDNA or gDNA derived from T cells, B-cell-depleted T cells, or PBMCs.

Study processing details: Estimated nucleated cell counts came from reference gene primer amplification. The table came from immunoSEQ multiplex PCR; TCRdb's copy has only in-frame clones and leaves some out. V and J calls and clone size follow that table, whereas D and trimming were derived from the DNA. Here the sample spans about 130,000 clones, about 85% being singletons. It was during active infection that Seattle patients were enrolled and then longitudinally followed. Germline V gene lookup returns CDR1 SNHLY and CDR2 FYNNEI. The V gene end was trimmed by 6 bases and the J gene end by 1 base; junction bases not matched to a gene: 20. CDR3 size: 21 residues.

This TCR was recovered from a woman in her 70s with COVID-19, enrolled during active disease. The sample taken for sequencing was peripheral blood. The rearrangement uses TRBV2 and TRBJ2-3, with TRBD2 matching over 12 bases. The CDR3, as DNA: TGTGCCAGCAGCCCCCGGGGGGCTAGCGGGGGGGCGCGTGTACGCACAGATACGCAGTATTTT. Amino acid sequence: CASSPRGASGGARVRTDTQYF. Together with reference TRBV2 and TRBJ2-3, the CDR3 gives the full variable domain: EPEVTQTPSHQVTQMGQEVILRCVPISNHLYFYWYRQILGQKVEFLVSFYNNEISEKSEIFDDQFSVERPDGSNFTLKIRSTKLEDSAMYFCASSPRGASGGARVRTDTQYFGPGTRLTVL.